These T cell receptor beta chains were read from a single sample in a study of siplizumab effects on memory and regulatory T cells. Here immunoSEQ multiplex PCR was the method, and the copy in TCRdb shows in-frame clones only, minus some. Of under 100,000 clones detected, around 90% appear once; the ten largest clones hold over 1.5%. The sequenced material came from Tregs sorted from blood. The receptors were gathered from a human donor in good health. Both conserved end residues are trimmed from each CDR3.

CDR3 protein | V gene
ASSDTGAITEAF | TRBV6-1
ASSLDRLYGYT | TRBV7-3
ASSFSNQPQH | TRBV7-2
ASSLGSSFEGPLH | TRBV7-3
ASSSRRLAAGFGETQY | TRBV13
ASSLRTAGGQPQH | TRBV7-2
ASTPGRGGPGTEAF | TRBV19
ATLPGLHTDTQY | TRBV15
ASSRTGVSIGEQY | TRBV6-5
ASSLGGFVAEAF | TRBV7-8
ASSEEVAGFDNEQF | TRBV2
ASSYLDRAHGYT | TRBV5-4
ASLFSGADTQY | TRBV2
ASRRAGIAPGELF | TRBV28
ASAARRAESYEQY | TRBV2
ASSLDGTGILTEQY | TRBV11-2
ASSLRASNTEAF | TRBV11-2
ASSMDRAKRGYT | TRBV5-4
ASSRRQSYYGYT | TRBV28
ASIRKGGYT | TRBV2
ASSLDRASTEAF | TRBV10-1
ASSLRTGGRTGELF | TRBV5-1
ASRSLSWTGELF | TRBV12-2
ATSLNRDRERSYT | TRBV18
ASSYTNRGGNQPQH | TRBV6-5
ATSRNRGGNSPLH | TRBV15
ASSRYLTGTGANEQY | TRBV4-3
ASSFAGINQPQH | TRBV6-5
ASNERTGVRSGANVLT | TRBV6-1
ASRHHCLRAPAYNEQF | TRBV21-1
ASSFNSYNEQF | TRBV5-1
ASSLGTGLYNQPQH | TRBV7-9
ASRGTAPNQPQH | TRBV6-5
ASSLADNEQF | TRBV28
ASSSDRSYPYNEQF | TRBV5-1
AWSPGNTIY | TRBV30
ASSFKGGYEQY | TRBV7-2
AWTGEESYNSPLH | TRBV30
ASSPTRDRYHEQY | TRBV7-8
ASSYGGRNSPLH | TRBV6-5
ASSLGEAYGYT | TRBV11-2
ATSPSGLDTQY | TRBV9
ASSLSPQVRTDTQY | TRBV7-3
ASSDWGQGRSTDTQY | TRBV11-1
ASGALTYNSPLH | TRBV12-5
ASSAQDTDTQY | TRBV6-5
ASSLGQGGQPQH | TRBV28
ASSEGPSTEAF | TRBV25-1
ASRPRTGLSAGANVLT | TRBV7-2
AWSGVTGKETQY | TRBV30
ATSPWTGGRANVLT | TRBV15
ASSLLVGDTQY | TRBV5-1
SVGQGVTEAF | TRBV29-1
ASSPQTSNTEAF | TRBV18
ASSATGVDNQPQH | TRBV9
ASSYLGAPVGYT | TRBV6-5
ASSVRGRKGSYEQY | TRBV2
ASSPWGPGGYT | TRBV5-5
ASSITRADTQY | TRBV19